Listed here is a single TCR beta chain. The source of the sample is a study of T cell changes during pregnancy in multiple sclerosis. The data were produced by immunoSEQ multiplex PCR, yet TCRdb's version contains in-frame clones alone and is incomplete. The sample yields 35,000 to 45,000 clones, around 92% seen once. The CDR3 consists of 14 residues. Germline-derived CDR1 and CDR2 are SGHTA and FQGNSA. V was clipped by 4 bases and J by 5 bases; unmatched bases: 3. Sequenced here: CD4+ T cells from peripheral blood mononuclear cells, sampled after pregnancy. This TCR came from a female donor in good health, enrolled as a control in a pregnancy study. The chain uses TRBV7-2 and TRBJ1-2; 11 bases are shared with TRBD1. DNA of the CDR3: TGTGCCAGCAGCTGGGACAGGGGGGGGTATGGCTACACCTTC. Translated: CASSWDRGGYGYTF.